The next 17 T cell receptor beta chains were all read from a single sample in a study of metastatic and nonmetastatic thyroid tumors. Patients underwent thyroid surgery, and none had received any treatment before it. TCRdb redid the clone calls on the PCR reads using MiXCR. The table lists about 85,000 clones, 8% to 9.5% of them singletons. Input material: blood. These receptors were collected from a female donor with papillary thyroid cancer or a benign thyroid nodule (not recorded which). Some clones in this sample may be carry-over from other donors' samples.

This clone was seen at least ten times. The chain carries TRBV9 and TRBJ1-3; no firm D call. The CDR3 sequence is 17 residues long. Per germline, CDR1 SGDLS and CDR2 YYNGEE. The V and J ends lost 0 bases and 2 bases respectively, with 15 bases between them. CDR3 in DNA: TGTGCCAGCAGCGTAGATGGCTCCGCCAACCCTGGAAACACCATATATTTT. Translated, it gives CASSVDGSANPGNTIYF.

This clone was seen at least ten times. As DNA, the CDR3 is TGCGCCAGCAGCCTTCCAGGGGGCTCTGGGGCCAACGTCCTGACTTTC. Translating gives CASSLPGGSGANVLTF. V and J are TRBV5-1 and TRBJ2-6; 7 nucleotides line up with TRBD1. V dropped 4 bases and J dropped 0; count of bases not matched to a gene: 4. The CDR3 totals 16 residues. CDR1 SGHRS and CDR2 YFSETQ come from the germline V gene. The complete variable domain, with remaining parts taken from reference TRBV5-1 and TRBJ2-6, reads KAGVTQTPRYLIKTRGQQVTLSCSPISGHRSVSWYQQTPGQGLQFLFEYFSETQRNKGNFPGRFSGRQFSNSRSEMNVSTLELGDSALYLCASSLPGGSGANVLTFGAGSRLTVL.

Regarding this clone: Possible read error: a much larger clone is one base away. CDR3 in amino acids: CASSFGSYRNTIYF. In DNA form, the CDR3 reads TGTGCCAGCAGCTTTGGCAGTTACCGAAACACCATATATTTT. V usage is TRBV5-6 and J usage is TRBJ1-3, with no clear D. Germline CDR1 is SGHDT and CDR2 is YYEEEE. The CDR3 sequence is 14 residues long. The V end was cut by 2 bases, the J end by 5 bases, with 11 bases between.

The chain employs TRBV30 and TRBJ1-4, with 8 bases lining up with TRBD1. V lost 0 bases, J lost 7 bases, and 1 base stayed unmatched. This CDR3 comprises 13 residues. The germline V gene encodes CDR1 GTSNPN and CDR2 SVGIG (reference sequence). CDR3 sequence: CAWSVQGGEKLFF. The CDR3 DNA is TGTGCCTGGAGTGTACAGGGGGGTGAAAAACTGTTTTTT. Full variable domain (missing parts from reference TRBV30 and TRBJ1-4): SQTIHQWPATLVQPVGSPLSLECTVEGTSNPNLYWYRQAAGRGLQLLFYSVGIGQISSEVPQNLSASRPQDRQFILSSKKLLLSDSGFYLCAWSVQGGEKLFFGSGTQLSVL.

This clone turned up a few times. A much larger clone is a single base away; this may be a read error. The chain combines TRBV20-1 with TRBJ1-1; TRBD1 might be the D (6 bases). CDR1 DFQATT and CDR2 SNEGSKA come from the germline V gene (reference sequence). This CDR3 has 14 amino acids. Trimming took 1 base from V and 6 from J, leaving 15 bases between them. CDR3: CSARAPGGGSEAFF. The CDR3 DNA is TGCAGTGCTAGAGCCCCCGGGGGCGGGTCTGAAGCTTTCTTT.

Of note for this clone: The junction departs from the called germline gene at one end, perhaps through a read error. Written as DNA, the CDR3 is TGTGCCATCAGTTACTCCTGGGACAGGGGGGAGCAGTACTTC. Translation gives CAISYSWDRGEQYF. The chain employs TRBV6-6 and TRBJ2-7, with 11 bases that match TRBD1. CDR1 MNHNY and CDR2 SVGAGI come from the germline V gene (reference sequence). CDR3 length equals 14 residues.

This sequence joins TRBV20-1 and TRBJ1-4; TRBD1 might be the D (5 bases). There are 11 residues in the CDR3. V shed 6 bases and J shed 5 bases, with 7 bases lying between them. In germline, CDR1 is DFQATT, CDR2 SNEGSKA (reference sequence). CDR3 in amino acids: CSAGENEKLFF. Here the CDR3 DNA reads TGCAGTGCAGGGGAGAATGAAAAACTGTTTTTT.

The CDR3 reads CSARVTGGNEQFF. CDR3 bases: TGCAGTGCTAGAGTGACAGGGGGAAATGAGCAGTTCTTC. V and J are TRBV20-1 and TRBJ2-1; 9 nucleotides match TRBD1. The J segment lost 7 bases and the V segment lost 1 base, leaving 2 bases of the junction unmatched. The CDR3 loop spans 13 amino acids. The V gene's germline CDR1 is DFQATT and CDR2 SNEGSKA (reference sequence).

This clone occurred many times. Relative to the germline gene, one junction end is altered; a read error may explain this. This sequence joins TRBV10-1 and TRBJ1-2; perhaps TRBD1 as D (5 bases). Looked up from germline, CDR1 is WNHNN and CDR2 is SYGVQD (reference sequence). This CDR3 has 12 amino acids. CDR3 bases: TGCGCCAGCAGTGAGGACAGCTATGGCTACGCCTTC. Its translation: CASSEDSYGYAF.

A remark on this clone: Since a much larger clone is just one base distant, this may be a read error. This specimen includes other DNA sequences encoding the same CDR3. This chain links TRBV5-1 with TRBJ2-5; 7 bases are shared with TRBD2. CDR1 and CDR2 from the germline V gene are SGHRS and YFSETQ. J lost 1 base, V lost 8 bases, and 11 bases had no gene match. This CDR3 is 15 amino acids long. This chain's CDR3 is CASSPGTISQETQYF. In nucleotides, the CDR3 is TGCGCCAGTAGCCCAGGGACTATCTCCCAAGAGACCCAGTACTTC.

This clone was observed at least ten times. A much larger clone is a single base away; this may be a read error. The chain uses TRBV6-4 and TRBJ2-3, with 10 bases identical to TRBD1. The V gene end was trimmed by 3 bases and the J gene end by 5 bases; junction bases not matched to a gene: 2. This CDR3 comprises 14 residues. CDR1 MRHNA and CDR2 SNTAGT come from the germline V gene. The CDR3 region is CASSETGGIDTQYF. The DNA of the CDR3 is TGTGCCAGCAGTGAGACAGGGGGCATAGATACGCAGTATTTT.

This clone was detected many times. The J gene is TRBJ2-7, the V gene TRBV9, with 9 bases aligning to TRBD2. The trim removed 1 base at V and 2 bases at J, leaving 4 bases unmatched. Germline lookup yields CDR1 SGDLS and CDR2 YYNGEE. CDR3 size: 15 residues. The CDR3 spells CASSVSSGAPYEQYF. In DNA form, the CDR3 reads TGTGCCAGCAGCGTATCTAGCGGGGCCCCCTACGAGCAGTACTTC.

This clone was recorded a few times. This sequence joins TRBV25-1 and TRBJ2-3, with D possibly TRBD1 on 6 matching bases. Trimming removed 6 bases at V and 5 bases at J, with 24 bases between. The germline gives CDR1 MGHDK, CDR2 SYGVNS. The CDR3 extends over 17 amino acids. The CDR3 here is CASRPSPGDKGEDTQYF. The CDR3 bases are TGTGCCAGCAGACCCAGCCCAGGGGACAAGGGGGAAGATACGCAGTATTTT.

There are many counts of this clone. The chain carries TRBV12-3 or TRBV12-4 and TRBJ2-7, with 10 bases lining up with TRBD1. V shed 5 bases, J shed 7 bases, and the junction held 11 bases outside the gene matches. The CDR3 is 15 amino acids. Here the CDR3 reads CASSPPGQGKGEQYF. Written as DNA, the CDR3 is TGTGCCAGCAGTCCGCCGGGACAGGGGAAAGGGGAGCAGTACTTC.

This clone has ten or more counts. The chain recombines TRBV4-1 with TRBJ2-1, with D perhaps assigned TRBD1 or TRBD2 (6 bases each). CDR3 length equals 15 residues. The germline V gene encodes CDR1 MGHRA and CDR2 YSYEKL. Trimming pared 5 bases from V and 2 bases from J, leaving 13 bases between. Here the CDR3 reads CASSRRGDPYNEQFF. Written as DNA, the CDR3 is TGCGCCAGCAGCAGAAGGGGGGATCCCTACAATGAGCAGTTCTTC.

There are many counts of this clone. V usage is TRBV3-1 and J usage is TRBJ2-3, with 7 bases fitting TRBD2. The CDR3 runs to 15 residues. In germline, CDR1 is LGHDT, CDR2 YNNKEL (reference sequence). V dropped 4 bases and J dropped 0; count of bases not matched to a gene: 4. CDR3 bases: TGTGCCAGCAGCCCGCGGGGGAGCAGCACAGATACGCAGTATTTT. Translating it yields CASSPRGSSTDTQYF.

This clone was seen a handful of times. V gene TRBV6-1 combines with J gene TRBJ1-2, with a tentative D call TRBD1 (5 bases). Germline V gene sequence: CDR1 MNHNS, CDR2 SASEGT. The CDR3 totals 14 residues. The V gene lost 7 bases and the J gene lost 5 bases, with 17 bases spanning the gap. The CDR3 region has the DNA TGTGCCAGCAACGCGGAGAGGGGCGCATATGGCTACACCTTC. Protein: CASNAERGAYGYTF.